This T cell receptor (beta chain) was captured by sequencing in a study of cytomegalovirus exposure and HLA in healthy donors. TCRdb's copy holds only in-frame clones and misses some; the assay was immunoSEQ multiplex PCR. Among 110,000 to 150,000 clones, 85% to 90% were seen once, and the ten largest hold roughly 6.4%. The germline V gene has CDR1 SGHTS and CDR2 YDEGEE. The V and J ends lost 0 bases and 1 base respectively, with 16 bases between them. The CDR3 loop spans 17 amino acids. V and J are TRBV5-8 and TRBJ1-1, with a weak D call TRBD1 (5 bases). The receptor comes from a woman aged 25 to 39 in good health and CMV-seropositive. Source material: PBMCs. CDR3 region: CASSLVVRGRANTEAFF. CDR3 sequence (DNA): TGTGCCAGCAGCTTGGTTGTGCGGGGCCGGGCGAACACTGAAGCTTTCTTT.